One and the same sample provided the 20 T cell receptor beta chains below, sequenced in a study of T cells after posttransplantation cyclophosphamide (dated by TCRdb to about 2016). Library method: the immunoSEQ multiplex PCR assay. TCRdb's version of the immuneACCESS table is confined to in-frame rearrangements and falls short of the full clone set. An unresolved V gene accounts for under half of the shortfall where checked; the remainder is of unknown origin. In this sample the table shows roughly 25,000 clones, and no singletons are among them. 1.5% to 2% of the sample is held by the ten biggest clonotypes. The sample's treatment or condition label, in plain terms: high-dose cyclophosphamide on days +3 and +4 as single-agent GVHD prophylaxis. Patients in the PTCy group got busulfan and fludarabine conditioning, a marrow graft from a related or unrelated donor, and cyclophosphamide on days +3 and +4.

The material sequenced was PBMCs, taken after allogeneic stem cell transplant with posttransplant cyclophosphamide. The receptors here all came from a male patient under 35 who received an allogeneic stem cell transplant from a related donor, was CMV-positive, and had no GVHD. Post transplant, some T cells may arise from the graft donor.

This clone was counted many times. This chain joins TRBV13 and TRBJ1-5, with TRBD1 identical over 8 bases. CDR3 length: 16 residues. V shed 5 bases and J 1 base; nucleotides not matched to a gene: 7. Looked up from germline, CDR1 is PRHDT and CDR2 is FYEKMQ (reference sequence). The CDR3 loop reads CASSPGQGGSNQPQHF. CDR3 bases: TGTGCCAGCAGCCCAGGACAGGGCGGCAGCAATCAGCCCCAGCATTTT.

The sample holds many counts of this clone. The chain carries TRBV25-1 and TRBJ1-2; a possible D gene is TRBD1 (5 bases). The CDR3 is made up of 11 amino acids. The germline V and J ends were trimmed by 5 bases and 4 bases, with 5 bases remaining between them. Germline lookup yields CDR1 MGHDK and CDR2 SYGVNS. DNA of the CDR3: TGTGCCAGCAGTCAGGGCTATGGCTACACCTTC. As protein: CASSQGYGYTF.

The table lists this clone with many counts. The chain links TRBV9 to TRBJ1-1; maybe TRBD1 (6 bases). Trimming took 3 bases from V and 1 from J, leaving 10 bases between them. Germline-derived CDR1 and CDR2 are SGDLS and YYNGEE. The CDR3 extends over 14 amino acids. The CDR3: CASSARGSNTEAFF. The CDR3 DNA sequence: TGTGCCAGCAGCGCAAGGGGGTCGAACACTGAAGCTTTCTTT.

This clone showed up just a few times. The rearrangement joins TRBV27 to TRBJ1-5; maybe TRBD1 (5 bases). The V and J ends lost 5 bases and 3 bases respectively, with 14 bases between them. This CDR3 contains 15 residues. Germline V CDR1 and CDR2: MNHEY, SMNVEV (reference sequence). CDR3 bases: TGTGCCAGCAGTCTTTGGTCAGGGAACAATCAGCCCCAGCATTTT. It is translated as CASSLWSGNNQPQHF.

This clone was recorded many times. The chain is built from TRBV28 and TRBJ2-2, with D possibly TRBD2 on 5 matching bases. CDR1 is MDHEN, CDR2 SYDVKM, per germline. This CDR3 comprises 15 residues. Trimming stripped 3 bases from V and 1 base from J, with 9 bases between. The chain's CDR3 is CASSLYRENTGELFF. CDR3 in DNA: TGTGCCAGCAGTTTGTACCGGGAGAACACCGGGGAGCTGTTTTTT.

This clone came up many times. V is TRBV7-3 and J is TRBJ2-1; 7 nucleotides line up with TRBD2. The germline V gene encodes CDR1 SGHTA and CDR2 FQGTGA. CDR3 length: 14 amino acids. V was clipped by 2 bases and J by 4 bases; unmatched bases: 2. In DNA, the CDR3 is TGTGCCAGCAGCTTAGGACTAGAGTACAATGAGCAGTTCTTC. This sequence encodes CASSLGLEYNEQFF.

This clone was observed many times. The V call is TRBV2, the J call TRBJ1-2; TRBD1 is a possible D gene (5 bases). The CDR3 has 13 residues. V was trimmed by 6 bases and J by 0 bases, leaving 8 bases between them. Germline V CDR1 and CDR2: SNHLY, FYNNEI. The CDR3 coding sequence is TGTGCCAGCAGACAGGTTACTAACTATGGCTACACCTTC. This translates into CASRQVTNYGYTF.

The sample holds many counts of this clone. The chain couples TRBV7-2 to TRBJ2-7, with D tentatively TRBD2 (6 bases). The CDR3 extends over 13 amino acids. Trimming stripped 8 bases from V and 6 bases from J, with 17 bases between. The germline V gene has CDR1 SGHTA and CDR2 FQGNSA. The CDR3 DNA follows: TGTGCCAGCCGGCTGGCGGGGTTGGGCGAGCAGTACTTC. It specifies CASRLAGLGEQYF.

Ten or more counts support this clone. This sequence joins TRBV7-2 and TRBJ2-7; D may be TRBD2 (5 bases). V lost 5 bases to trimming and J lost 6 bases, with 14 bases between them. CDR1 and CDR2 (germline): SGHTA, FQGNSA. CDR3 length equals 13 residues. This CDR3 reads CASSLLSAGEQYF. The CDR3 DNA follows: TGTGCCAGCAGCCTCCTTTCCGCGGGCGAGCAGTACTTC.

This clone appeared many times. This sequence joins TRBV9 and TRBJ1-2; D gene unclear. CDR3 size: 15 residues. Per the germline V gene, CDR1 is SGDLS and CDR2 is YYNGEE. V was clipped by 0 bases and J by 3 bases, with 12 bases between them. As DNA, the CDR3 is TGTGCCAGCAGCGTAGGTACGGCGAGGGACTATGGCTACACCTTC. Its protein product is CASSVGTARDYGYTF.

This clone was seen repeatedly, ten times or more. V gene TRBV7-6 combines with J gene TRBJ1-5; 8 nucleotides align to TRBD1. CDR1 and CDR2 (germline): SGHVS, FNYEAQ. This CDR3 is 15 amino acids long. V trimming: 1 base; J trimming: 5 bases; junction bases outside the gene matches: 4. CDR3 bases: TGTGCCAGCAGCTTAGGTACAGGGGGAGATCAGCCCCAGCATTTT. Translating gives CASSLGTGGDQPQHF.

In its sample, this clone was seen many times. Here the CDR3 DNA reads TGCAGCGTTGTGGGACAGGGGGTTGGCGGGGAGCTGTTTTTT. Translation: CSVVGQGVGGELFF. This chain uses TRBV29-1 with TRBJ2-2; 11 nucleotides match TRBD1. Germline trimming cut 4 bases from V and 7 bases from J; bases unmatched to any gene: 5. Germline V gives CDR1 SQVTM, CDR2 ANQGSEA. This CDR3 spans 14 amino acids.

This clone was counted ten times or more. This chain connects TRBV7-8 to TRBJ1-3, with TRBD1 matching over 9 bases. With 4 bases clipped from V and 4 bases from J, the junction kept 2 bases outside the gene matches. The CDR3 sequence is 14 residues long. CDR1 is SGHVS and CDR2 is FQNEAQ in the germline V gene. In DNA, the CDR3 is TGTGCCAGCAGCTCGACAGGGGGGGGAAACACCATATATTTT. Translating gives CASSSTGGGNTIYF.

This clone came up many times. This chain links TRBV5-8 with TRBJ2-3, with D possibly being TRBD2 (6 bases). The germline gives CDR1 SGHTS, CDR2 YDEGEE. Trimming cost V 4 bases and J 1 base, with 16 bases left between them. The CDR3 has 16 amino acids. The CDR3 coding sequence is TGTGCCAGCAGCCCGTGGGACTGGTTTGGCACAGATACGCAGTATTTT. It codes for CASSPWDWFGTDTQYF.

This clone was seen at least ten times. The genes are TRBV11-3 and TRBJ2-2, with TRBD2 identical over 7 bases. The CDR3 length is 15 residues. CDR1 and CDR2 (germline): SGHNT, YENEEA. V lost 2 bases, J lost 3 bases, and 3 bases stayed unmatched. The CDR3 reads CASSLQGGDTGELFF. As DNA, the CDR3 is TGTGCCAGCAGCTTACAGGGAGGGGACACCGGGGAGCTGTTTTTT. Filled out from reference TRBV11-3 and TRBJ2-2, the complete variable domain reads EAGVVQSPRYKIIEKKQPVAFWCNPISGHNTLYWYLQNLGQGPELLIRYENEEAVDDSQLPKDRFSAERLKGVDSTLKIQPAELGDSAVYLCASSLQGGDTGELFFGEGSRLTVL.

This CDR3 reads CASSAGGGGSPLHF. DNA of the CDR3: TGTGCCAGCAGTGCAGGGGGCGGGGGATCACCCCTCCACTTT. The gene calls are TRBV2 and TRBJ1-6; TRBD1 matches at 8 bases. In germline, CDR1 is SNHLY, CDR2 FYNNEI. This CDR3 has 14 amino acids. V shed 4 bases, J shed 10 bases, and the junction held 6 bases outside the gene matches.

This clone occurred many times. The V gene is TRBV7-2, the J gene TRBJ1-6, with D tentatively TRBD1 (6 bases). This CDR3 has 16 residues. V lost 2 bases and J lost 0, with 8 bases in between. From germline, CDR1 is SGHTA and CDR2 FQGNSA. CDR3 DNA: TGTGCCAGCAGCTTAACAGGGACCTCCTATAATTCACCCCTCCACTTT. This translates into CASSLTGTSYNSPLHF.

This clone was counted ten times or more. The rearrangement joins TRBV19 to TRBJ2-1; 10 bases are shared with TRBD1. This CDR3 has 14 amino acids. Trimming at V came to 5 bases and at J to 4 bases, leaving 2 bases not matched to a gene. CDR1 LNHDA and CDR2 SQIVND come from the germline V gene (reference sequence). The CDR3 is CASSAGQGYNEQFF. The DNA for the CDR3 is TGTGCCAGTAGTGCGGGACAGGGGTACAATGAGCAGTTCTTC. The whole variable domain, filled in from reference TRBV19 and TRBJ2-1, reads DGGITQSPKYLFRKEGQNVTLSCEQNLNHDAMYWYRQDPGQGLRLIYYSQIVNDFQKGDIAEGYSVSREKKESFPLTVTSAQKNPTAFYLCASSAGQGYNEQFFGPGTRLTVL.

This clone was seen many times. The chain has TRBV7-8 and TRBJ1-3; 7 nucleotides agree with TRBD1. V trimming: 6 bases; J trimming: 0 bases; junction bases outside the gene matches: 8. Germline V gene data show CDR1 as SGHVS and CDR2 as FQNEAQ. The CDR3 totals 16 residues. For the CDR3, the DNA is TGTGCCAGCAGGGGGGACAGCTCCCTCTCTGGAAACACCATATATTTT. Its translation is CASRGDSSLSGNTIYF. The variable domain in full, with the rest retrieved from reference TRBV7-8 and TRBJ1-3, is GAGVSQSPRYKVAKRGQDVALRCDPISGHVSLFWYQQALGQGPEFLTYFQNEAQLDKSGLPSDRFFAERPEGSVSTLKIQRTQQEDSAVYLCASRGDSSLSGNTIYFGEGSWLTVV.

The table lists this clone with many counts. The chain couples TRBV5-1 to TRBJ2-2; weak D call: TRBD1 (6 bases). The germline gives CDR1 SGHRS, CDR2 YFSETQ. The CDR3 runs 14 residues. The V gene lost 5 bases and the J gene lost 6 bases, with 14 bases spanning the gap. The CDR3 DNA sequence: TGCGCCAGCAGGCTCACAGGGATCCCCGGGGAGCTGTTTTTT. It codes for CASRLTGIPGELFF.